This entry is about one TCR beta chain. In the original analysis: Nucleated cell counts were estimated from reference gene primer amplification. Clones were read by immunoSEQ multiplex PCR, and TCRdb kept only the in-frame ones, dropping some. V and J calls and clone size are copied from that table; D and trimming were computed from the DNA. The sample holds approximately 290,000 clones, 80% to 95% seen once. The germline CDR1 and CDR2 sequences are MDHEN and SYDVKM. Between the trimmed V and J ends, which lost 6 bases and 0 bases, there was a span of 19 bases. The CDR3 runs 17 residues. Two negative PCRs, clearance, or symptom resolution characterized the recovered Cohort 3 donors. These data come from a study of blood T cell repertoires in COVID-19.

The chain is built from TRBV28 and TRBJ2-3; D uncertain. This TCR derives from a woman aged 30 to 39 who had recovered from COVID-19. Sequencing was done on a sample of PBMCs or T cells enriched from blood (not recorded which). The CDR3 sequence is CASSFPPDWSSTDTQYF. The CDR3 DNA sequence: TGTGCCAGCAGCTTCCCGCCCGACTGGTCTAGCACAGATACGCAGTATTTT.